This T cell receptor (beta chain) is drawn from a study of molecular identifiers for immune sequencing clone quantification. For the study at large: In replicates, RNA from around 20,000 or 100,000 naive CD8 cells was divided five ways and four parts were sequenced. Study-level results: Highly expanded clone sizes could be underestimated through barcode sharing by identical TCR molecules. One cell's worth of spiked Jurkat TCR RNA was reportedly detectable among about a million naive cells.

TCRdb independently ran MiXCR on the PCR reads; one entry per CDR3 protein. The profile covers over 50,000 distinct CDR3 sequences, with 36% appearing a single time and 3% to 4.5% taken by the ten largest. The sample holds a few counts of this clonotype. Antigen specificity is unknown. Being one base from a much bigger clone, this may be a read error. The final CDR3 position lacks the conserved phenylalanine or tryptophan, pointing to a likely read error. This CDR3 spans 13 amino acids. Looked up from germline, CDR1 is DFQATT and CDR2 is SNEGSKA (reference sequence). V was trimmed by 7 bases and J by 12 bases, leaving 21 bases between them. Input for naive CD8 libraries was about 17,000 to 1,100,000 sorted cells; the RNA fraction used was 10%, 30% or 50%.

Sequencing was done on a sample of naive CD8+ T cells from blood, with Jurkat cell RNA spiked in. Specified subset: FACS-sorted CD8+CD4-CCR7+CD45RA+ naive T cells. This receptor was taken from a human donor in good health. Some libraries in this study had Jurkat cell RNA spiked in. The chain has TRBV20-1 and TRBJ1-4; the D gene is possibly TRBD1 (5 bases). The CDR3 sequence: CSVLQGEASQLFI. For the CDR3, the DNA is TGCAGTGTGTTGCAGGGTGAGGCGAGTCAACTGTTTATT.